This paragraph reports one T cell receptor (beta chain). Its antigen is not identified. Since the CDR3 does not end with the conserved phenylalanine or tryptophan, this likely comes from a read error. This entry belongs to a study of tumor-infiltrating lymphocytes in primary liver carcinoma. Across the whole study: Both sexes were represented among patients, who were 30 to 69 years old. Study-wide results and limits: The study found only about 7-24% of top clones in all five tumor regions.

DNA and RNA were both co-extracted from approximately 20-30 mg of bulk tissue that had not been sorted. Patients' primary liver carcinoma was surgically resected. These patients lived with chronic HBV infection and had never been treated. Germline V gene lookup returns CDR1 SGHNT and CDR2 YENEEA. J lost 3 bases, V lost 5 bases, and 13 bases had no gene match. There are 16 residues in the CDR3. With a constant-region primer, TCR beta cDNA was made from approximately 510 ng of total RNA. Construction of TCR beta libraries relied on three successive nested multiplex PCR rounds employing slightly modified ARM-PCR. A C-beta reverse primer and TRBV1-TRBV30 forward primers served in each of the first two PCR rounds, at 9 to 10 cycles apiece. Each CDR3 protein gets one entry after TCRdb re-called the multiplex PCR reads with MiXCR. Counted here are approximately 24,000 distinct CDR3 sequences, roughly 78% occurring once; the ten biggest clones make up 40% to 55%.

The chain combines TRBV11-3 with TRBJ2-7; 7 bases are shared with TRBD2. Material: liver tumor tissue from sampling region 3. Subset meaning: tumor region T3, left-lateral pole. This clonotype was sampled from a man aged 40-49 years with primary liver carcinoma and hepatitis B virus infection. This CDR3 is CASSGGGLARFYEQYL. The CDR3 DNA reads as TGTGCCAGCAGCGGGGGGGGACTGGCGAGATTCTACGAGCAGTACTTA.